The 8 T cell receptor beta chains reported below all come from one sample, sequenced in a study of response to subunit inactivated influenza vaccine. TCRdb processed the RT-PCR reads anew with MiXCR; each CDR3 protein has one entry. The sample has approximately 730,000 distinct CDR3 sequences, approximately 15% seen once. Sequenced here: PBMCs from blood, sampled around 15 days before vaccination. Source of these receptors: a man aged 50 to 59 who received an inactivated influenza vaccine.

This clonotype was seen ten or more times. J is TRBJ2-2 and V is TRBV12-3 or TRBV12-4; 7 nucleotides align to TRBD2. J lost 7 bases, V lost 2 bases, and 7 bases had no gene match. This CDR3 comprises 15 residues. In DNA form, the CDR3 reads TGTGCCAGCAGTTTAAGGCTAGCGGAGAACGGGGAGCTGTTTTTT. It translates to CASSLRLAENGELFF.

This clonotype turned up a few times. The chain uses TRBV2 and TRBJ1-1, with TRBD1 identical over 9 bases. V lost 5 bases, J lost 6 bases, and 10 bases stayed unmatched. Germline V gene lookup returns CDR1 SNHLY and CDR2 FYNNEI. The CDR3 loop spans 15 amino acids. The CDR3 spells CASSWTGATGSEAFF. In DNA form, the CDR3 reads TGTGCCAGCAGTTGGACAGGGGCGACGGGTTCTGAAGCTTTCTTT.

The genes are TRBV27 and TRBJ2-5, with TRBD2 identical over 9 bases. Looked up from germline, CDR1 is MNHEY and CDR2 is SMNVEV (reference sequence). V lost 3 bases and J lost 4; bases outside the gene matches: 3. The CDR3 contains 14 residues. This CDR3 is CASSFSGSLETQYF. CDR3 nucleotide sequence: TGTGCCAGCAGTTTTAGCGGGAGCTTAGAGACCCAGTACTTC.

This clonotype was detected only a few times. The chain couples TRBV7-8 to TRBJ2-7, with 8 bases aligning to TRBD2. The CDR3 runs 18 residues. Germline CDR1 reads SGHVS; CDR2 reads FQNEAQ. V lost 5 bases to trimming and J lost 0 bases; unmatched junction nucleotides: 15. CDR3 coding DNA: TGTGCCAGCAGCCCACGGGGTAGCGGGAAACCTAGCTCCTACGAGCAGTACTTC. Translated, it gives CASSPRGSGKPSSYEQYF.

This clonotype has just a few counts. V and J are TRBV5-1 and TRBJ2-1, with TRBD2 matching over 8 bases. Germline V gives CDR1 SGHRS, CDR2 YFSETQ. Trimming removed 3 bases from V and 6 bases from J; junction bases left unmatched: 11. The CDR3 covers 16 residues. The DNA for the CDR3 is TGCGCCAGCAGCTGGGGGACTAGGGGACCACGCAATGAGCAGTTCTTC. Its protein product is CASSWGTRGPRNEQFF.

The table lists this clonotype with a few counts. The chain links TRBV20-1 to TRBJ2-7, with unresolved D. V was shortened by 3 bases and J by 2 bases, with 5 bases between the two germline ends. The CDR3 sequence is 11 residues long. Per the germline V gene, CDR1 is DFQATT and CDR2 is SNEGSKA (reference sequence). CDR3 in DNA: TGCAGTGCTAGCCAGGCCTACGAGCAGTACTTC. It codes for CSASQAYEQYF.

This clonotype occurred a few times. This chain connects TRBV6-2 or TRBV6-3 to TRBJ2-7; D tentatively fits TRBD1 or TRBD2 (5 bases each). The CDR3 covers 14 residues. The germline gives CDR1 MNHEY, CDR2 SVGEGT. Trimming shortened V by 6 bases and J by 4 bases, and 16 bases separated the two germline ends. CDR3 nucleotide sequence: TGTGCCAGCAGATCCGGGACCACCTATTACGAGCAGTACTTC. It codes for CASRSGTTYYEQYF.

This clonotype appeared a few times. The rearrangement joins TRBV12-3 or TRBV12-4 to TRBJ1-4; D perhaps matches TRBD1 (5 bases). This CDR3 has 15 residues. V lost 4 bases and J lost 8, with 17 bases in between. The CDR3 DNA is TGTGCCAGCAGTTCTGTGGGGGAGCTACCAGAAAAACTGTTTTTT. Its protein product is CASSSVGELPEKLFF.